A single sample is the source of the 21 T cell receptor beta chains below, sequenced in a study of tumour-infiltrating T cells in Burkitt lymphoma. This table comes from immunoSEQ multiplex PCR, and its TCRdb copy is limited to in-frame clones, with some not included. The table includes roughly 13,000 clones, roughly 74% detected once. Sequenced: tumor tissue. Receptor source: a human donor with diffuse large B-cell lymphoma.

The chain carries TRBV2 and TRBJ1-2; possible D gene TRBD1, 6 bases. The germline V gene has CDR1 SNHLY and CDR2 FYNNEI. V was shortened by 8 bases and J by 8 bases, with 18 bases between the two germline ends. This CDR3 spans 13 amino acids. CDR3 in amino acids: CASLVDSFSGYTF. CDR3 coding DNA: TGTGCCAGCCTAGTGGACAGCTTTAGCGGCTACACCTTC. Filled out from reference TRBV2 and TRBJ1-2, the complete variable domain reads EPEVTQTPSHQVTQMGQEVILRCVPISNHLYFYWYRQILGQKVEFLVSFYNNEISEKSEIFDDQFSVERPDGSNFTLKIRSTKLEDSAMYFCASLVDSFSGYTFGSGTRLTVV.

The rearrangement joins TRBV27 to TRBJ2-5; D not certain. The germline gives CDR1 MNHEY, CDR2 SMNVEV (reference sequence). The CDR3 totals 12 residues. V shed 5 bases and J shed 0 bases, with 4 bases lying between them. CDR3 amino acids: CASSGNQETQYF. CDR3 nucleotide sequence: TGTGCCAGCAGTGGGAACCAAGAGACCCAGTACTTC.

The chain's CDR3 is CASSELPQGTYGYTF. In DNA, the CDR3 is TGTGCCAGCAGTGAATTGCCACAGGGGACCTATGGCTACACCTTC. The V call is TRBV2, the J call TRBJ1-2; 7 bases match TRBD1. Unmatched junction bases numbered 7, after V lost 2 bases and J lost 4 bases. The CDR3 length is 15 residues. Looked up from germline, CDR1 is SNHLY and CDR2 is FYNNEI. The entire variable domain, with the rest obtained from reference TRBV2 and TRBJ1-2, is as follows: EPEVTQTPSHQVTQMGQEVILRCVPISNHLYFYWYRQILGQKVEFLVSFYNNEISEKSEIFDDQFSVERPDGSNFTLKIRSTKLEDSAMYFCASSELPQGTYGYTFGSGTRLTVV.

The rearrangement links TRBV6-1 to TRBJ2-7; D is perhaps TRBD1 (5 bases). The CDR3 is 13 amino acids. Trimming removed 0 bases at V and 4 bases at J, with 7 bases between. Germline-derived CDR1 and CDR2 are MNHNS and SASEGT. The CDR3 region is CASSEAGQYEQYV. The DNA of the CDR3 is TGTGCCAGCAGTGAAGCGGGGCAATACGAGCAGTACGTC.

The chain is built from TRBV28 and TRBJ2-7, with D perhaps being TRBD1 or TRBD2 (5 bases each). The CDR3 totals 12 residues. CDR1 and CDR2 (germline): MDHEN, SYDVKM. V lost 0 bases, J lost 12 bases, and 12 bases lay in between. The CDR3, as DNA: TGTGCCAGCAGTTTATGGGGGACCGAGGGGTACTTC. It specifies CASSLWGTEGYF.

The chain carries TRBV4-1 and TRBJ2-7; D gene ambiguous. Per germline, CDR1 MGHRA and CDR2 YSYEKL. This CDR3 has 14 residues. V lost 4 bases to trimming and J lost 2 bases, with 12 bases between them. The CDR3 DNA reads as TGCGCCAGCAGCCCAAAGGTGGCAACCTACGAGCAGTACTTC. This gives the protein CASSPKVATYEQYF.

CDR3 DNA: TGCGCCAGCAGCTACAGGGGCAATGAGCAGTTCTTC. Amino acid sequence: CASSYRGNEQFF. The chain is built from TRBV5-1 and TRBJ2-1; TRBD1 matches 7 bases. Germline V gene lookup returns CDR1 SGHRS and CDR2 YFSETQ. The CDR3 runs to 12 residues. J was trimmed by 6 bases and V by 3 bases; bases with no gene match: 0.

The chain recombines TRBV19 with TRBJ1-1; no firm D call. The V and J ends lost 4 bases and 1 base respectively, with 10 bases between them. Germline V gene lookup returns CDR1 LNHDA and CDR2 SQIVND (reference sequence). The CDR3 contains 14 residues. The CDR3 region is CASSTSLQNTEAFF. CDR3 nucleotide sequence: TGTGCCAGTAGTACAAGCCTACAGAACACTGAAGCTTTCTTT.

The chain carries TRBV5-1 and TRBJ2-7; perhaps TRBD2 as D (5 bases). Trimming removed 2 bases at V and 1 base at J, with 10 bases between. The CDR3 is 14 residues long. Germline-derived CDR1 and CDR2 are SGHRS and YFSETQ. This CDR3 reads CASSFGGGSYEQYV. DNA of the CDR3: TGCGCCAGCAGCTTCGGCGGCGGGTCCTACGAGCAGTACGTC.

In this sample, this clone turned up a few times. In nucleotides, the CDR3 is TGTGCCAGCAGTCTCTGGGCAGAGTCGCGGCGGAATACGCAGTATTTT. This translates into CASSLWAESRRNTQYF. This chain links TRBV28 with TRBJ2-3; no firm D call. V lost 5 bases, J lost 7 bases, and 22 bases lay in between. This CDR3 region has 16 residues. The germline CDR1 and CDR2 sequences are MDHEN and SYDVKM.

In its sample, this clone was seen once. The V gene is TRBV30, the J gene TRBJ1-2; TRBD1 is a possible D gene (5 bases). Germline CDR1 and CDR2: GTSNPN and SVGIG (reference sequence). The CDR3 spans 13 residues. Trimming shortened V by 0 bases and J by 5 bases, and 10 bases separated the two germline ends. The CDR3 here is CAWSVPRDYGYTF. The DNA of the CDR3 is TGTGCCTGGAGTGTACCCAGGGATTATGGCTACACCTTC.

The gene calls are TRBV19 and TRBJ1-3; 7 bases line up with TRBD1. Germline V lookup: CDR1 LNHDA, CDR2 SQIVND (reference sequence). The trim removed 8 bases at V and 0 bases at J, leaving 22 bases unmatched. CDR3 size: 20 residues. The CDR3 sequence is CASPTTARDSQINSGNTIYF. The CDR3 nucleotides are TGTGCCAGTCCCACAACAGCCCGGGACAGTCAAATCAACTCTGGAAACACCATATATTTT.

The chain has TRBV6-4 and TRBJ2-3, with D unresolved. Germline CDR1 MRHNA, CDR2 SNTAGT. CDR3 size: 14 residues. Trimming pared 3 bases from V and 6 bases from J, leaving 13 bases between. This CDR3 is CASSERHSRDTQYF. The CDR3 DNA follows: TGTGCCAGCAGTGAACGACATTCGAGGGATACGCAGTATTTT.

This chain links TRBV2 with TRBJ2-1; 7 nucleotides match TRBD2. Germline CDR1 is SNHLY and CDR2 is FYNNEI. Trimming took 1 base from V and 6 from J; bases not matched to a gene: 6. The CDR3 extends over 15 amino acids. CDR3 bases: TGTGCCAGCAGTGAAGGCGGGAGCCCCGTCAATGAGCAGTTCTTC. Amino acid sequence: CASSEGGSPVNEQFF.

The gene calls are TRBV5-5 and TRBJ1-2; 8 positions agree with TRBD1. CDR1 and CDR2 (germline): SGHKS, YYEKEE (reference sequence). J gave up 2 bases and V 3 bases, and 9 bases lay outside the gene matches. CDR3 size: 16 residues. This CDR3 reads CASSYGQGRRNYGYTF. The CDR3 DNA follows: TGTGCCAGCAGCTATGGACAGGGACGGAGAAACTATGGCTACACCTTC.

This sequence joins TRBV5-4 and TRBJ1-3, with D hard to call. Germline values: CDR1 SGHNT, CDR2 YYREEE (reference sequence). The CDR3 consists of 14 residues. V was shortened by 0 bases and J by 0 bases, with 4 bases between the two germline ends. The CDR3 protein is CASSLVGSGNTIYF. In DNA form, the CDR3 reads TGTGCCAGCAGCTTGGTGGGCTCTGGAAACACCATATATTTT. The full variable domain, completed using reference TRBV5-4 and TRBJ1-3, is ETGVTQSPTHLIKTRGQQVTLRCSSQSGHNTVSWYQQALGQGPQFIFQYYREEENGRGNFPPRFSGLQFPNYSSELNVNALELDDSALYLCASSLVGSGNTIYFGEGSWLTVV.

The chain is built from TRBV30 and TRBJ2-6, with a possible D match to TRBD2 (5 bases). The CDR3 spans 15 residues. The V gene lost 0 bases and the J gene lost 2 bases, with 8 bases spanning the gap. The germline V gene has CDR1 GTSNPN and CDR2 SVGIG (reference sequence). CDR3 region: CAWSVGGTGANVLTF. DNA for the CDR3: TGTGCCTGGAGTGTAGGAGGAACTGGGGCCAACGTCCTGACTTTC.

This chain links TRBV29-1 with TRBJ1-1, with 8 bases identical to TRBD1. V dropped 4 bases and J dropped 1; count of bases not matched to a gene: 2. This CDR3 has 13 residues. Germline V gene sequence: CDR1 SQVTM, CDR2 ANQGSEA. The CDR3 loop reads CSVGGQGNTEAFF. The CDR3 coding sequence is TGCAGCGTTGGCGGACAGGGGAACACTGAAGCTTTCTTT.

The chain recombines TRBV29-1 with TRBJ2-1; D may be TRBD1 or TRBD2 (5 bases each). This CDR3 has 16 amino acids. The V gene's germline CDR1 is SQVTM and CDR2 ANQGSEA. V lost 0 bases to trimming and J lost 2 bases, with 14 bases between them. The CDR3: CSVEDRGRTTYNEQFF. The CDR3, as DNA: TGCAGCGTTGAAGATCGGGGCAGGACAACCTACAATGAGCAGTTCTTC.

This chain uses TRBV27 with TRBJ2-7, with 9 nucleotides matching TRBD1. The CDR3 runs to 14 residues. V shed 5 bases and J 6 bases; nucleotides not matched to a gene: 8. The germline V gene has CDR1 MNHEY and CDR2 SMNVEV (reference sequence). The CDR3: CASSIGTGSSEQYV. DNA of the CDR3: TGTGCCAGCAGTATCGGGACAGGGAGTAGCGAGCAGTACGTC.

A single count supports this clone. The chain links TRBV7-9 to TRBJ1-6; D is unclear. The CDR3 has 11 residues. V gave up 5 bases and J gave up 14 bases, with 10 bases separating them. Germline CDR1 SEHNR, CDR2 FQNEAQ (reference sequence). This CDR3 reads CASSDSLTLHF. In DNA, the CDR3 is TGTGCCAGCAGCGATTCCCTAACCCTCCACTTT.